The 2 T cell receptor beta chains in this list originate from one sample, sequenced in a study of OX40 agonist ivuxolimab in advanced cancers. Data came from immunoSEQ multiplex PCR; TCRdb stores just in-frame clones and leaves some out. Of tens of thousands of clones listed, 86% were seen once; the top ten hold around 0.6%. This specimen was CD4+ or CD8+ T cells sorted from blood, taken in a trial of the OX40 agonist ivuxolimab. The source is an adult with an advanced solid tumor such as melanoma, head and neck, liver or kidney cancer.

The CDR3 here is CASSNGLAGVGVTQYF. As DNA, the CDR3 is TGTGCCAGCAGCAACGGACTAGCGGGAGTCGGAGTGACCCAGTACTTC. The chain carries TRBV5-4 and TRBJ2-5; 13 bases fit TRBD2. This CDR3 region has 16 residues. Germline lookup yields CDR1 SGHNT and CDR2 YYREEE (reference sequence). V trimming: 4 bases; J trimming: 7 bases; junction bases outside the gene matches: 10.

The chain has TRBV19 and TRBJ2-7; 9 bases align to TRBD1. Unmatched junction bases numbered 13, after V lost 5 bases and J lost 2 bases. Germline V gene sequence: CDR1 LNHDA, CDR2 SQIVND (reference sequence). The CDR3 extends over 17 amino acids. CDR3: CASSGIAGTGFPYEQYF. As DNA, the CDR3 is TGTGCCAGTAGTGGTATCGCCGGGACAGGGTTTCCCTACGAGCAGTACTTC.